This TCR beta chain originates from a study of vaccination effects on CD4 cells after COVID-19. The CDR3 extends over 13 amino acids. Germline lookup yields CDR1 LNHDA and CDR2 SQIVND (reference sequence). V was trimmed by 7 bases and J by 1 base, leaving 5 bases between them. Only a few counts were recorded for this clone. Its antigen is undetermined. ViraFEST expansion of antigen-specific CD4+ T cells with viral peptide pools preceded sequencing. Isolating CD4+ T cells followed approximately 9 days of culture. Vaccinated recipients, who were negative for nucleocapsid antibodies, had no history of SARS-CoV-2 infection. Measured with immunoSEQ multiplex PCR; TCRdb has only the in-frame clones, and not every one. The table records tens of thousands of clones, less than 85% of them present only once.

The sample in question was CD4+ T cells from PBMCs cultured with HCoV-NL63 spike peptides, obtained before COVID-19 vaccination. This clonotype was sampled from a human donor who received a COVID-19 vaccine. The rearrangement joins TRBV19 to TRBJ2-6; D is unresolved. The CDR3 DNA reads as TGTGCCAGTACCCAATCTGGGGCCAACGTCCTGACTTTC. Translation: CASTQSGANVLTF.